The 18 T cell receptor beta chains given below trace back to one sample, sequenced in a study of T cells in Graves' hyperthyroidism and ophthalmopathy. Authors of the study amplified TCR beta CDR3 regions from RNA transcripts. TCR CDR3 underwent first-round RT-PCR with the HTBI primer set. In TCRdb, the multiplex PCR reads were re-called with MiXCR into one record per CDR3 protein. The sample lists roughly 500,000 distinct CDR3 sequences, approximately 49% seen once, with 44% in the top ten. Sequencing was performed on peripheral blood or thyroid tissue (not recorded which). These receptor sequences come from an adult woman with Graves' disease, either hyperthyroidism or ophthalmopathy (not recorded which).

The chain recombines TRBV19 with TRBJ1-5; D unclear. CDR3 length: 13 residues. The V end lost 9 bases, the J end lost 4 bases, and 13 bases lay between the germline ends. Germline V gene sequence: CDR1 LNHDA, CDR2 SQIVND (reference sequence). The CDR3 loop reads CASHARLNQPQHF. For the CDR3, the DNA is TGTGCCAGCCATGCTAGGCTTAATCAGCCCCAGCATTTT.

The rearrangement uses TRBV2 and TRBJ1-5, with a tentative D call TRBD1 (5 bases). CDR3 length equals 13 residues. The ends were cut back, 8 bases at V and 5 bases at J, with 13 bases in the middle. CDR1 is SNHLY and CDR2 is FYNNEI in the germline V gene. The DNA of the CDR3 is TGTGCCAGCGGGGGTGACGGGGATCAGCCCCAGCATTTT. It translates to CASGGDGDQPQHF.

This sequence joins TRBV30 and TRBJ1-1; D unresolved. Trimming removed 5 bases from V and 3 bases from J, with 13 bases in between. Germline V gives CDR1 GTSNPN, CDR2 SVGIG (reference sequence). The CDR3 length is 13 residues. DNA for the CDR3: TGTGCCTGGGCCATTGGAGGATACACTGAAGCTTTCTTT. This translates into CAWAIGGYTEAFF.

The V and J genes are TRBV7-8 and TRBJ2-3; perhaps TRBD2 as D (6 bases). From germline, CDR1 is SGHVS and CDR2 FQNEAQ. The V end was cut by 7 bases, the J end by 2 bases, with 13 bases between. This CDR3 contains 14 residues. CDR3 protein: CASTLALNTDTQYF. The DNA for the CDR3 is TGTGCCAGCACCCTAGCGTTAAACACAGATACGCAGTATTTT.

This chain uses TRBV2 with TRBJ2-2; D is perhaps TRBD1 or TRBD2 (5 bases each). Germline loops: CDR1 SNHLY, CDR2 FYNNEI. Between the trimmed V and J ends, which lost 2 bases and 7 bases, there was a span of 17 bases. The CDR3 runs 16 residues. This CDR3 reads CASSESGPRANGELFF. CDR3 DNA sequence: TGTGCCAGCAGTGAAAGCGGACCCAGGGCGAACGGGGAGCTGTTTTTT.

The chain employs TRBV29-1 and TRBJ1-5; possibly TRBD1 for D (5 bases). CDR1 and CDR2 (germline): SQVTM, ANQGSEA. CDR3 length equals 14 residues. The V end was cut by 4 bases, the J end by 3 bases, with 13 bases between. The CDR3 DNA reads TGCAGCGTTGCCGGGGCCGGTCCCAATCAGCCCCAGCATTTT. This sequence encodes CSVAGAGPNQPQHF.

This clonotype was picked up many times. The chain links TRBV29-1 to TRBJ2-5, with 12 positions matching TRBD2. The V gene's germline CDR1 is SQVTM and CDR2 ANQGSEA. Germline trimming cut 7 bases from V and 4 bases from J; bases unmatched to any gene: 4. The length of the CDR3 is 13 residues. The CDR3 reads CSALAGGPETQYF. The CDR3, as DNA: TGCAGCGCGCTAGCGGGAGGGCCAGAGACCCAGTACTTC. Supplemented by reference TRBV29-1 and TRBJ2-5, the full variable domain reads SAVISQKPSRDICQRGTSLTIQCQVDSQVTMMFWYRQQPGQSLTLIATANQGSEATYESGFVIDKFPISRPNLTFSTLTVSNMSPEDSSIYLCSALAGGPETQYFGPGTRLLVL.

This clonotype was counted ten times or more. This chain joins TRBV12-3 or TRBV12-4 and TRBJ1-1, with D perhaps matching TRBD1 (5 bases). V dropped 3 bases and J dropped 12 bases, with 11 bases sitting between them. The CDR3 loop spans 11 amino acids. The CDR3 is CASSFIGVTFF. CDR3 nucleotide sequence: TGTGCCAGCAGTTTTATAGGGGTAACTTTCTTT.

On this clonotype: This sequence may be a read error, since a much larger clone differs from it by one base. The chain has TRBV6-5 and TRBJ2-2, with D unresolved. The CDR3 has 16 amino acids. Trimming cost V 7 bases and J 3 bases, with 18 bases left between them. Germline V gives CDR1 MNHEY, CDR2 SVGAGI. The chain's CDR3 is CASTLAIATYTGELFF. CDR3 bases: TGTGCCAGCACCCTCGCGATCGCCACGTACACCGGGGAGCTGTTTTTT.

This clonotype was seen at least ten times. The rearrangement links TRBV10-3 to TRBJ1-4; the D gene is possibly TRBD1 (5 bases). Germline V gene data show CDR1 as ENHRY and CDR2 as SYGVKD. V was cut by 8 bases and J by 6 bases, with 10 bases left in between. This CDR3 is built from 12 residues. The CDR3 nucleotides read TGTGCCATCGCGGGGACGGATGAAAAACTGTTTTTT. This codes for CAIAGTDEKLFF.

The chain joins TRBV11-2 to TRBJ1-2, with 11 bases matching TRBD1. The CDR3 covers 14 residues. Unmatched junction bases numbered 9, after V lost 6 bases and J lost 9 bases. In germline, CDR1 is SGHAT, CDR2 FQNNGV. The CDR3 nucleotides read TGTGCCAGCAGGGGACAGGGGGACTATGGAAGCTACACCTTC. Its translation is CASRGQGDYGSYTF.

This chain connects TRBV7-9 to TRBJ1-1; tentatively, D is TRBD1 (5 bases). The germline gives CDR1 SEHNR, CDR2 FQNEAQ (reference sequence). The length of the CDR3 is 14 residues. Trimming removed 4 bases from V and 11 bases from J, with 20 bases in between. CDR3 DNA: TGTGCCAGCAGCTCCACCGGGACCCGGGGTTGGGCTTTCTTT. It specifies CASSSTGTRGWAFF.

This clonotype showed up many times. This chain connects TRBV14 to TRBJ2-6; TRBD2 is a possible D gene (5 bases). Germline lookup yields CDR1 SGHDN and CDR2 FVKESK. The CDR3 contains 19 residues. Trimming cost V 5 bases and J 0 bases, with 20 bases left between them. The CDR3 here is CASSDSRRSRYSGANVLTF. CDR3 nucleotides: TGTGCCAGCAGCGACTCCCGGAGGAGTCGATACTCTGGGGCCAACGTCCTGACTTTC.

This clonotype has a single count. This sequence joins TRBV7-8 and TRBJ2-7; 11 bases map to TRBD2. The CDR3 is 14 residues long. The trim removed 3 bases at V and 5 bases at J, leaving 3 bases unmatched. In germline, CDR1 is SGHVS, CDR2 FQNEAQ. The DNA for the CDR3 is TGTGCCAGCAGCTTGACTAGCGGGATAAACGAGCAGTACTTC. This sequence encodes CASSLTSGINEQYF.

V is TRBV9 and J is TRBJ1-3; maybe TRBD1 (6 bases). Per germline, CDR1 SGDLS and CDR2 YYNGEE. The CDR3 is made up of 14 amino acids. The V end lost 2 bases, the J end lost 5 bases, and 11 bases lay between the germline ends. The CDR3 is CASSVGDNRNTIYF. The CDR3 DNA sequence: TGTGCCAGCAGCGTCGGGGACAACCGAAACACCATATATTTT. Full variable domain (missing parts from reference TRBV9 and TRBJ1-3): DSGVTQTPKHLITATGQRVTLRCSPRSGDLSVYWYQQSLDQGLQFLIQYYNGEERAKGNILERFSAQQFPDLHSELNLSSLELGDSALYFCASSVGDNRNTIYFGEGSWLTVV.

Remarks on this clonotype: Compared with germline, one end of the junction differs, possibly owing to a read error. The V gene is TRBV10-3, the J gene TRBJ1-1, with D possibly being TRBD1 (5 bases). This CDR3 has 12 amino acids. In germline, CDR1 is ENHRY, CDR2 SYGVKD. CDR3 region: CAISGAGTEALF. The CDR3 DNA reads TGTGCCATCAGTGGCGCGGGGACTGAAGCTCTCTTT.

CDR3 bases: TGTGCCAGTAGTAAGATGGTCGGCACAGCGAACACCGGGGAGCTGTTTTTT. It yields the protein CASSKMVGTANTGELFF. The chain joins TRBV19 to TRBJ2-2; D is uncertain. This CDR3 has 17 amino acids. CDR1 is LNHDA and CDR2 is SQIVND in the germline V gene (reference sequence). The V gene lost 4 bases and the J gene lost 0 bases, with 15 bases spanning the gap.

This chain joins TRBV7-2 and TRBJ2-5; maybe TRBD1 (5 bases). The assigned J gene may be wrong: the sequence end matches TRBJ2-7 better. From germline, CDR1 is SGHTA and CDR2 FQGNSA. The CDR3 is 12 amino acids. In nucleotides, the CDR3 is TGTGCCAGCAGTAACGTGGGGCGCGAGCAGTACTTC. It translates to CASSNVGREQYF.